The 24 T cell receptor beta chains reported below all come from one sample, sequenced in a study of sequential checkpoint blockade in melanoma. Specified treatment: randomized to nivolumab then ipilimumab (arm A) or the reverse (arm B). Profiled with immunoSEQ multiplex PCR; TCRdb holds only in-frame clones, not every one. In the table there are 35,000 to 40,000 clones, roughly 84% of which are singletons. Sequencing used CD8+ T cells sorted from blood (inferred from file names), obtained from a patient given nivolumab and ipilimumab in sequence. The source is a human donor with melanoma.

A single count supports this clone. The rearrangement joins TRBV6-5 to TRBJ1-1, with D possibly being TRBD1 (6 bases). This CDR3 is 15 amino acids long. CDR1 is MNHEY, CDR2 SVGAGI, per germline. V was trimmed by 1 base and J by 5 bases, leaving 14 bases between them. The CDR3 coding sequence is TGTGCCAGCAGTTACTTAACAGGGCTGGGGACTGAAGCTTTCTTT. It yields the protein CASSYLTGLGTEAFF.

The chain recombines TRBV29-1 with TRBJ1-1, with 8 bases aligning to TRBD1. Germline-derived CDR1 and CDR2 are SQVTM and ANQGSEA. This CDR3 has 13 amino acids. The junction had 1 base not matched to a gene; V was cut back by 4 bases and J by 0 bases. This CDR3 reads CSVGTGMNTEAFF. As DNA, the CDR3 is TGCAGCGTTGGGACAGGGATGAACACTGAAGCTTTCTTT.

The chain employs TRBV9 and TRBJ1-4; D might be TRBD1 (5 bases). The V end lost 0 bases, the J end lost 0 bases, and 9 bases lay between the germline ends. The CDR3 sequence is 16 residues long. Per the germline V gene, CDR1 is SGDLS and CDR2 is YYNGEE. The CDR3 DNA reads TGTGCCAGCAGCGTAGAAGGACAAGCAACTAATGAAAAACTGTTTTTT. This codes for CASSVEGQATNEKLFF.

V gene TRBV2 combines with J gene TRBJ2-1; the match to TRBD2 covers 9 bases. CDR3 size: 16 residues. Germline loops: CDR1 SNHLY, CDR2 FYNNEI. Losses at the gene ends were 3 bases for V and 4 bases for J; bases not matched to a gene: 7. Written as DNA, the CDR3 is TGTGCCAGCAGTGATTTCCTAGCGGGACCTTACAATGAGCAGTTCTTC. Residues: CASSDFLAGPYNEQFF.

This chain links TRBV28 with TRBJ2-1; 7 bases match TRBD2. Trimming took 3 bases from V and 7 from J; bases not matched to a gene: 9. The CDR3 length is 15 residues. Germline V lookup: CDR1 MDHEN, CDR2 SYDVKM. The CDR3 is CASSLPRELENEQFF. CDR3 sequence (DNA): TGTGCCAGCAGTTTGCCGCGGGAGTTGGAGAATGAGCAGTTCTTC.

The chain recombines TRBV27 with TRBJ2-5; TRBD2 matches 7 bases. Germline CDR1 reads MNHEY; CDR2 reads SMNVEV (reference sequence). Germline trimming cut 5 bases from V and 2 bases from J; bases unmatched to any gene: 2. This CDR3 comprises 13 residues. The CDR3 reads CASSPGGQETQYF. DNA for the CDR3: TGTGCCAGCAGTCCGGGGGGACAAGAGACCCAGTACTTC.

The chain has TRBV28 and TRBJ2-5; 7 nucleotides agree with TRBD1. The DNA end lines up better with TRBJ2-7; the J call may be wrong. In germline, CDR1 is MDHEN, CDR2 SYDVKM. The CDR3 is 15 residues long. CDR3 sequence reads: CASSPTGTVAYEQYF. The CDR3 DNA is TGTGCCAGCAGTCCAACCGGGACAGTTGCCTACGAGCAGTACTTC.

The J gene is TRBJ2-2, the V gene TRBV29-1; D is perhaps TRBD1 (6 bases). The CDR3 runs to 14 residues. The germline V and J ends were trimmed by 6 bases and 3 bases, with 14 bases remaining between them. Germline V gives CDR1 SQVTM, CDR2 ANQGSEA. The CDR3 loop is CSVERDIYTGELFF. The CDR3, as DNA: TGCAGCGTCGAACGGGACATATACACCGGGGAGCTGTTTTTT.

The chain carries TRBV9 and TRBJ2-7; 13 bases align to TRBD2. This CDR3 has 15 amino acids. The V gene end was trimmed by 4 bases and the J gene end by 3 bases; junction bases not matched to a gene: 4. Germline-derived CDR1 and CDR2 are SGDLS and YYNGEE. The CDR3 region is CASSPRLAGGYEQYF. In nucleotides, the CDR3 is TGTGCCAGCAGCCCCAGACTAGCGGGAGGCTACGAGCAGTACTTC.

This chain connects TRBV4-1 to TRBJ2-1; D not resolved. The CDR3 is made up of 15 amino acids. Trimming removed 5 bases at V and 0 bases at J, with 11 bases between. Germline V gene sequence: CDR1 MGHRA, CDR2 YSYEKL. CDR3 DNA: TGCGCCAGCAGCGTGAAACAGAGCTCCTACAATGAGCAGTTCTTC. It specifies CASSVKQSSYNEQFF.

The gene calls are TRBV7-6 and TRBJ2-5, with 7 positions matching TRBD1. The J call may be mistaken, given a closer DNA end match to TRBJ2-7. The germline V gene encodes CDR1 SGHVS and CDR2 FNYEAQ. This CDR3 contains 15 residues. The CDR3 DNA follows: TGTGCCAGCAGCTCCCAGACAGGGTCTCCACACGAGCAGTACTTC. Translating gives CASSSQTGSPHEQYF.

The rearrangement links TRBV2 to TRBJ2-1; 7 nucleotides match TRBD1. The CDR3 contains 15 residues. V trimming: 7 bases; J trimming: 13 bases; junction bases outside the gene matches: 19. CDR1 is SNHLY, CDR2 FYNNEI, per germline. The CDR3 DNA reads as TGTGCCAGCAAACAGTCCGACAGGGTAACCCCACCCCAGTTCTTC. This gives the protein CASKQSDRVTPPQFF.

This chain joins TRBV9 and TRBJ2-1; D perhaps matches TRBD2 (6 bases). The CDR3 runs 16 residues. The V end was cut by 0 bases, the J end by 2 bases, with 12 bases between. Per the germline V gene, CDR1 is SGDLS and CDR2 is YYNGEE. The CDR3 coding sequence is TGTGCCAGCAGCGTAGAAAGGGGACTTACCTACAATGAGCAGTTCTTC. Its translation is CASSVERGLTYNEQFF.

The V and J genes are TRBV5-8 and TRBJ2-7, with a tentative D call TRBD1 (6 bases). The CDR3 consists of 19 residues. V gave up 2 bases and J gave up 6 bases, with 30 bases separating them. The germline V gene has CDR1 SGHTS and CDR2 YDEGEE. CDR3 sequence: CASSFRWVLGDRLSLEQYF. The CDR3 DNA is TGTGCCAGCAGCTTCCGTTGGGTACTCGGAGACAGGTTGAGTCTCGAGCAGTACTTC. The whole variable domain, filled in from reference TRBV5-8 and TRBJ2-7, reads EAGVTQSPTHLIKTRGQQATLRCSPISGHTSVYWYQQALGLGLQFLLWYDEGEERNRGNFPPRFSGRQFPNYSSELNVNALELEDSALYLCASSFRWVLGDRLSLEQYFGPGTRLTVT.

V gene TRBV28 combines with J gene TRBJ2-1, with TRBD2 as a possible D gene (6 bases). Germline V lookup: CDR1 MDHEN, CDR2 SYDVKM. V gave up 3 bases and J gave up 0 bases, with 21 bases separating them. The CDR3 covers 19 residues. In DNA, the CDR3 is TGTGCCAGCAGTTTCGAGAATAGCGGAGACCCCAGCTCCTACAATGAGCAGTTCTTC. This codes for CASSFENSGDPSSYNEQFF.

V gene TRBV13 combines with J gene TRBJ2-5; D might be TRBD1 (6 bases). V dropped 2 bases and J dropped 5 bases, with 12 bases sitting between them. The CDR3 spans 14 residues. The V gene's germline CDR1 is PRHDT and CDR2 FYEKMQ (reference sequence). CDR3 protein: CASSLLQGLETQYF. The CDR3 coding sequence is TGTGCCAGCAGCTTACTTCAGGGGCTTGAGACCCAGTACTTC.

The chain has TRBV5-6 and TRBJ2-3; weak D call: TRBD2 (6 bases). Trimming shortened V by 2 bases and J by 5 bases, and 15 bases separated the two germline ends. Per the germline V gene, CDR1 is SGHDT and CDR2 is YYEEEE. This CDR3 is 15 amino acids long. The CDR3 DNA is TGTGCCAGCAGCTTCTGGGCTTTCGGGGGAGATACGCAGTATTTT. Its protein product is CASSFWAFGGDTQYF. The full variable domain, with the rest looked up from reference TRBV5-6 and TRBJ2-3, is DAGVTQSPTHLIKTRGQQVTLRCSPKSGHDTVSWYQQALGQGPQFIFQYYEEEERQRGNFPDRFSGHQFPNYSSELNVNALLLGDSALYLCASSFWAFGGDTQYFGPGTRLTVL.

The V gene is TRBV5-1, the J gene TRBJ2-7; D possibly corresponds to TRBD2 (5 bases). Germline-derived CDR1 and CDR2 are SGHRS and YFSETQ. With 2 bases removed from V and 2 bases from J, the gap between germline ends came to 11 bases. The CDR3 spans 14 residues. CDR3 DNA sequence: TGCGCCAGCAGCTTTGAGGGAGCGACCTACGAGCAGTACTTC. This gives the protein CASSFEGATYEQYF.

The CDR3 region is CASSLTALTYNEQFF. CDR3 coding DNA: TGTGCCAGTAGTTTGACAGCCTTGACCTACAATGAGCAGTTCTTC. The V and J genes are TRBV19 and TRBJ2-1; the D gene is possibly TRBD1 (5 bases). V lost 5 bases and J lost 2, with 13 bases in between. CDR1 is LNHDA and CDR2 is SQIVND in the germline V gene (reference sequence). This CDR3 is built from 15 residues.

Comment on this clone: Other nucleotide sequences in the sample specify the same CDR3. The V and J genes are TRBV9 and TRBJ2-7; D might be TRBD1 (6 bases). Germline assignment: CDR1 SGDLS and CDR2 YYNGEE. The CDR3 is 14 amino acids. V lost 0 bases, J lost 2 bases, and 9 bases lay in between. CDR3 region: CASSVAQGAYEQYF. CDR3 nucleotide sequence: TGTGCCAGCAGCGTAGCACAGGGAGCCTACGAGCAGTACTTC.

The chain is built from TRBV5-8 and TRBJ2-1; D ambiguous. Trimming cost V 4 bases and J 6 bases, with 11 bases left between them. Germline V gene sequence: CDR1 SGHTS, CDR2 YDEGEE. The CDR3 runs to 13 residues. The CDR3 DNA is TGTGCCAGCAGCCGGTCGGCAGGCAATGAGCAGTTCTTC. It is translated as CASSRSAGNEQFF.

The CDR3 DNA reads TGCGCCAGCAGTGAGGGAGCGGGACCCTACCTTTACAATGAGCAGTTCTTC. Amino acid sequence: CASSEGAGPYLYNEQFF. The J gene is TRBJ2-1, the V gene TRBV10-1, with 7 bases identical to TRBD2. The germline V gene encodes CDR1 WNHNN and CDR2 SYGVQD (reference sequence). The CDR3 consists of 17 residues. J was trimmed by 4 bases and V by 2 bases; bases with no gene match: 11.

V is TRBV6-5 and J is TRBJ2-5, with D maybe TRBD1 (6 bases). V lost 0 bases and J lost 5, with 13 bases in between. CDR1 MNHEY and CDR2 SVGAGI come from the germline V gene. There are 15 residues in the CDR3. CDR3 region: CASSYSMSRGETQYF. The CDR3 DNA reads TGTGCCAGCAGTTACTCGATGTCTAGGGGGGAGACCCAGTACTTC.

The gene calls are TRBV27 and TRBJ1-5; 8 positions agree with TRBD1. CDR1 and CDR2 from the germline V gene are MNHEY and SMNVEV (reference sequence). The junction had 6 bases not matched to a gene; V was cut back by 3 bases and J by 2 bases. There are 16 residues in the CDR3. This CDR3 reads CASSLGQATGNQPQHF. Written as DNA, the CDR3 is TGTGCCAGCAGTTTGGGACAGGCGACGGGCAATCAGCCCCAGCATTTT.